This T cell receptor beta chain was captured by sequencing in a study of coeliac disease. TCRdb's copy holds only in-frame clones and misses some; the assay was immunoSEQ multiplex PCR. The top ten hold approximately 15% of the sample, which has around 5,000 clones, less than 80% seen once. Regarding this clone: Its antigen is not known.

Findings and limits, study-wide: Few TRB amino acid sequences were shared between samples; most were unique.

This receptor was taken from a woman between 35 and 50 years old. What was sequenced was lymphocytes from the gut lamina propria.

The CDR3 protein is CASSYSTNRDGYTF. The DNA for the CDR3 is TGTGCCAGCAGTTACTCAACAAACAGGGACGGCTACACCTTC. This chain connects TRBV6-5 to TRBJ1-2; weak D call: TRBD1 (6 bases). There are 14 residues in the CDR3. Germline CDR1 MNHEY, CDR2 SVGAGI. The V end was cut by 0 bases, the J end by 8 bases, with 13 bases between.